This T cell receptor (beta chain) derives from a study of T cell responses to AZD1222 COVID-19 vaccine. Overall study results and limits: It should be noted that donors were predominantly white British and more often female, and clonal diversity was possibly underestimated. Nearly half of the spike-specific TCRs reportedly recognize variant regions that carry no mutations.

As to this clone: As yet, its antigen is unknown.

The CDR3 contains 14 residues. V lost 2 bases, J lost 6 bases, and 11 bases lay in between. The germline CDR1 and CDR2 sequences are SGHDT and YYEEEE. Assay used: immunoSEQ multiplex PCR; TCRdb lists only in-frame clones, some missing. Among roughly 120,000 clones listed, around 86% were seen once. The chain carries TRBV5-6 and TRBJ2-2, with D perhaps being TRBD1 or TRBD2 (5 bases each). Sequenced here: peripheral blood, sampled on day 0 of AZD1222 vaccination. The TCR originated in an adult in good health. CDR3 sequence (DNA): TGTGCCAGCAGCTTTTCAGGGAGTGCCGGGGAGCTGTTTTTT. Encoded protein: CASSFSGSAGELFF.